This paragraph covers one TCR beta chain sequence. This table comes from immunoSEQ multiplex PCR, and its TCRdb copy is limited to in-frame clones, with some not included. The sample holds roughly 120,000 clones, roughly nine tenths seen once. The data derive from a study of control samples from healthy donors and cancer patients. Per germline, CDR1 DFQATT and CDR2 SNEGSKA (reference sequence). V was clipped by 3 bases and J by 4 bases, with 8 bases between them. There are 12 residues in the CDR3. This receptor was obtained from a woman between 18 and 29 years old in good health. J is TRBJ2-3 and V is TRBV20-1; D gene uncertain. Sequenced input: blood. CDR3 DNA sequence: TGCAGTGCTAGTCCCCCCGCAGATACGCAGTATTTT. It specifies CSASPPADTQYF.